This T cell receptor (beta chain) was identified during a study of T-cell memory formation after mild COVID-19. The CDR3 loop spans 14 amino acids. Germline-derived CDR1 and CDR2 are MNHEY and SMNVEV (reference sequence). Unmatched junction bases numbered 8, after V lost 6 bases and J lost 4 bases. TCRdb re-called the 5' RACE reads through MiXCR, storing one row per CDR3 protein. The repertoire holds 250,000 or so distinct CDR3 sequences, with approximately 9% as singletons. Sequences were obtained from PBMCs or a T cell subset sorted from them (not recorded which). This chain links TRBV27 with TRBJ2-5; the match to TRBD1 covers 7 bases. This TCR came from a man younger than 35 who had mild COVID-19 (a few samples of this study predate the infection). Cell type and time point are not known. The CDR3 nucleotides are TGTGCCAGCAGCTACGGGACAGCCCCAGAGACCCAGTACTTC. This encodes CASSYGTAPETQYF.